The sample holds a few counts of the clone carrying this T cell receptor beta chain. Its antigen is currently unknown. Trimming left V 4 bases short and J 5 bases short, with 18 bases between. CDR1 and CDR2 from the germline V gene are SGHTA and FQGTGA. CDR3 length: 16 residues. These data come from a study of T cells after yellow fever vaccination. Study at large: In the case of low-cell-number fractions, SMART-Seq v4 Ultra Low Input was used for preparation. Study-wide results and caveats: Re-detected after boosting: most primary clones, 96% of CD4 and about 85% of CD8. It was the secondary response that reached its peak faster, day 5 versus 15, but it was weaker.

5'RACE template switching produced TCR cDNA carrying a universal primer site and UMIs. TCRdb processed the 5' RACE reads anew with MiXCR; each CDR3 protein has one entry. This table holds about 400,000 distinct CDR3 sequences, about 9.9% found once. This specimen was PBMCs, taken on the day of the first yellow fever vaccination. This TCR derives from a man between 18 and 35 years old who received the YFV17D yellow fever vaccine. This sequence joins TRBV7-3 and TRBJ2-1; D might be TRBD2 (7 bases). This CDR3 reads CASSSTRGGRDNEQFF. Written as DNA, the CDR3 is TGTGCCAGCAGCTCTACAAGGGGGGGGCGCGACAATGAGCAGTTCTTC.